This TCR beta chain was sequenced in a study of naive and memory T cell subsets. The germline V gene encodes CDR1 MDHEN and CDR2 SYDVKM. The CDR3 contains 17 residues. Trimming cost V 3 bases and J 2 bases, with 20 bases left between them. Many counts were recorded for this clonotype. The beta constant-region primer was an equimolar mix of two oligonucleotides covering TRBC1 and TRBC2. The cDNA 3' end received a ligated single-stranded oligonucleotide carrying the SP2 primer and a 12-nucleotide UMI. TCRdb reprocessed the UMI-ligation and nested PCR reads with MiXCR, giving one entry per CDR3 protein. The sample yields about 35,000 distinct CDR3 sequences, roughly 15% seen once.

Sequenced material: effector memory CD4+ T cells from blood. This sample's subset: effector memory, CD45RA- CD27-. The sequence came from a human donor in good health. V is TRBV28 and J is TRBJ2-7; D gene unclear. CDR3 sequence: CASSFAGRAASPYEQYF. CDR3 sequence (DNA): TGTGCCAGCAGTTTTGCAGGTCGTGCCGCTTCCCCCTACGAGCAGTACTTC. Together with reference TRBV28 and TRBJ2-7, the CDR3 gives the full variable domain: DVKVTQSSRYLVKRTGEKVFLECVQDMDHENMFWYRQDPGLGLRLIYFSYDVKMKEKGDIPEGYSVSREKKERFSLILESASTNQTSMYLCASSFAGRAASPYEQYFGPGTRLTVT.